Following are 5 T cell receptor beta chains from one sample sequenced in a study of cytomegalovirus exposure and HLA in healthy donors. PCR employed 60 Vbeta and 13 Jbeta primers. Sequenced by immunoSEQ multiplex PCR; TCRdb stores in-frame clones only, minus some. Here the sample spans some 240,000 clones, around four fifths being singletons. Material for sequencing was PBMCs. These TCRs come from a male donor in good health and CMV-seronegative.

The chain carries TRBV7-9 and TRBJ2-2, with 8 bases aligning to TRBD2. The germline gives CDR1 SEHNR, CDR2 FQNEAQ (reference sequence). Trimming took 2 bases from V and 1 from J; bases not matched to a gene: 6. This CDR3 spans 17 amino acids. The CDR3 sequence: CASSLRTAGGNTGELFF. The CDR3 DNA reads TGTGCCAGCAGCTTAAGGACGGCGGGGGGGAACACCGGGGAGCTGTTTTTT.

The rearrangement uses TRBV5-1 and TRBJ2-2, with D uncertain. Per germline, CDR1 SGHRS and CDR2 YFSETQ. V lost 2 bases to trimming and J lost 5 bases, with 10 bases between them. This CDR3 has 14 amino acids. The CDR3 DNA reads as TGCGCCAGCAGCTTCGCCCAGAGGACCGGGGAGCTGTTTTTT. Protein product: CASSFAQRTGELFF.

The chain is built from TRBV29-1 and TRBJ2-3; TRBD2 might be the D (7 bases). The CDR3 is 14 amino acids. Germline values: CDR1 SQVTM, CDR2 ANQGSEA. V was cut by 6 bases and J by 2 bases, with 15 bases left in between. The CDR3 DNA reads TGCAGCGTGCCTAGGGGGGGGGCCACAGATACGCAGTATTTT. Translated, it gives CSVPRGGATDTQYF.

The V and J genes are TRBV18 and TRBJ1-2; no clear D. The germline V gene has CDR1 KGHSH and CDR2 LQKENI. With 4 bases removed from V and 4 bases from J, the gap between germline ends came to 10 bases. The CDR3 covers 13 residues. CDR3 region: CASSRGEGYGYTF. For the CDR3, the DNA is TGTGCCAGCTCACGCGGTGAGGGCTATGGCTACACCTTC.

The rearrangement uses TRBV6-4 and TRBJ2-3, with 14 bases identical to TRBD2. Per the germline V gene, CDR1 is MRHNA and CDR2 is SNTAGT. V lost 4 bases to trimming and J lost 8 bases; unmatched junction nucleotides: 8. This CDR3 comprises 16 residues. The CDR3 loop reads CASSGDGTSGRRTQYF. In DNA form, the CDR3 reads TGTGCCAGCAGTGGGGACGGGACTAGCGGGAGACGTACGCAGTATTTT.